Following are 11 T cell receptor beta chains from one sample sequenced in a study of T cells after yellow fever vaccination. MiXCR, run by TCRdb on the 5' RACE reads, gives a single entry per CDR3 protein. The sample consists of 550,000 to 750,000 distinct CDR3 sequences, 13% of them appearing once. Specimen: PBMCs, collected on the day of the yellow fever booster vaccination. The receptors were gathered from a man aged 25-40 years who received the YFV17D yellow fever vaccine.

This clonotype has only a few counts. CDR3 sequence reads: CASSSRILNTEAFF. As DNA, the CDR3 is TGCGCCAGCAGCTCCCGGATATTGAACACTGAAGCTTTCTTT. The rearrangement joins TRBV5-1 to TRBJ1-1; D gene uncertain. The length of the CDR3 is 14 residues. Germline V gives CDR1 SGHRS, CDR2 YFSETQ. V lost 3 bases to trimming and J lost 0 bases, with 9 bases between them.

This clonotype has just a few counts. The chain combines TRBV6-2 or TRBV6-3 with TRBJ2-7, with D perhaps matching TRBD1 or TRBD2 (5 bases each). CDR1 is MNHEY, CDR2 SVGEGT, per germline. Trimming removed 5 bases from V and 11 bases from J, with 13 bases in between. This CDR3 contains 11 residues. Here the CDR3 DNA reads TGTGCCAGCAGTAACGACGGGACCGAGTACTTC. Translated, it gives CASSNDGTEYF.

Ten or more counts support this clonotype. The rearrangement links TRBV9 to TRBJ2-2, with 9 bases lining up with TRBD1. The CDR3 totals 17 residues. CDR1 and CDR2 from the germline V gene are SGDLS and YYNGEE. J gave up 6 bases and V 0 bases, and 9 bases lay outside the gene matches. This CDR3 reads CASSVAPRTGASGELFF. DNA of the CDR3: TGTGCCAGCAGCGTAGCTCCCAGGACAGGGGCGTCCGGGGAGCTGTTTTTT.

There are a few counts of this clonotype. The CDR3 loop reads CASSRAGDAYEQYF. The CDR3, as DNA: TGTGCCAGCAGCCGAGCGGGAGATGCCTACGAGCAGTACTTC. This chain uses TRBV3-1 with TRBJ2-7; 8 bases fit TRBD2. With V trimmed by 4 bases and J by 2 bases, 4 bases remained unmatched. This CDR3 is 14 amino acids long. In germline, CDR1 is LGHDT, CDR2 YNNKEL (reference sequence).

For the CDR3, the DNA is TGTGCCAGCAGCTCCCTACCCAGCGGGAGTCTCGCCAAAAACATTCAGTACTTC. Translated: CASSSLPSGSLAKNIQYF. The chain has TRBV11-2 and TRBJ2-4, with TRBD2 matching 8 bases. The J segment lost 1 base and the V segment lost 4 bases, leaving 12 bases of the junction unmatched. Germline V gene sequence: CDR1 SGHAT, CDR2 FQNNGV. This CDR3 is built from 18 residues.

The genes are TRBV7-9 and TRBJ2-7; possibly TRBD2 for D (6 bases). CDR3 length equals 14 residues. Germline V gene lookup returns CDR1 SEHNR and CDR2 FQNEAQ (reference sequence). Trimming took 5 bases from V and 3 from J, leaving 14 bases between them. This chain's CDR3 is CASSSRGGNYEQYF. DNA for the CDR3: TGTGCCAGCAGCAGTCGGGGCGGGAACTACGAGCAGTACTTC.

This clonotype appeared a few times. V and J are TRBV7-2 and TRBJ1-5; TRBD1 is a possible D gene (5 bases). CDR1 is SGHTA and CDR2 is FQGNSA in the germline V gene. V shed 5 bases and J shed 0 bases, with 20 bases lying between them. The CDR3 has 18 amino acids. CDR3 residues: CASSAAGTEAYSNQPQHF. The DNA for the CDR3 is TGTGCCAGCAGCGCCGCCGGGACGGAGGCTTATAGCAATCAGCCCCAGCATTTT.

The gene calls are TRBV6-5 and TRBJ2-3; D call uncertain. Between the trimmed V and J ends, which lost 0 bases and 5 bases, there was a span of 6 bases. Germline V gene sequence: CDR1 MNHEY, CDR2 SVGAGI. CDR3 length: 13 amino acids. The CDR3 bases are TGTGCCAGCAGTTACTCGGGCATAGATACGCAGTATTTT. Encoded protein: CASSYSGIDTQYF.

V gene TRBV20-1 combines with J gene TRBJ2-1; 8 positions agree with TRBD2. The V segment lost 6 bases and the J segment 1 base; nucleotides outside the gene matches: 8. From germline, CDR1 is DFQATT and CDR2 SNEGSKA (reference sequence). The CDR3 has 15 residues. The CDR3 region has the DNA TGCAGTGCCGAGATGACTAGCGTTTCCTACAATGAGCAGTTCTTC. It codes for CSAEMTSVSYNEQFF.

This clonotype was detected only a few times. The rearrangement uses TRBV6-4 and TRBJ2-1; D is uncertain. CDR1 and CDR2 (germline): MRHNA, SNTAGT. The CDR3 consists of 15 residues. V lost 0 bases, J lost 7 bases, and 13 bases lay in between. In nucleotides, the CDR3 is TGTGCCAGCAGTGACTCTACGACGCCTGGGAATGAGCAGTTCTTC. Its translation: CASSDSTTPGNEQFF.

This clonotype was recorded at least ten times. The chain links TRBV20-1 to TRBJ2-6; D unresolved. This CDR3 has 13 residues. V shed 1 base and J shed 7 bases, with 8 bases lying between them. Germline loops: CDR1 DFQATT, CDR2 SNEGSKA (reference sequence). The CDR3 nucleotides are TGCAGTGCTAGAGTTTCGGTAGCCAACGTCCTGACTTTC. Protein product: CSARVSVANVLTF.